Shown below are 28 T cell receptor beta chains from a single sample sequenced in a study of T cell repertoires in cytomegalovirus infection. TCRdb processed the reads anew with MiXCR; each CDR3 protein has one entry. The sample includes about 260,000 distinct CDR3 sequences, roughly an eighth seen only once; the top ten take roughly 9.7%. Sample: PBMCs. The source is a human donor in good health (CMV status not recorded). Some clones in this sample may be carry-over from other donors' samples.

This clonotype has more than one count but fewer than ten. The CDR3 loop reads CASSLSGGAGEQFF. The CDR3, as DNA: TGTGCCAGCAGTTTAAGTGGGGGGGCGGGTGAGCAGTTCTTC. This chain connects TRBV12-3 or TRBV12-4 to TRBJ2-1, with D perhaps TRBD2 (7 bases). V gave up 2 bases and J gave up 9 bases, with 14 bases separating them. This CDR3 spans 14 amino acids.

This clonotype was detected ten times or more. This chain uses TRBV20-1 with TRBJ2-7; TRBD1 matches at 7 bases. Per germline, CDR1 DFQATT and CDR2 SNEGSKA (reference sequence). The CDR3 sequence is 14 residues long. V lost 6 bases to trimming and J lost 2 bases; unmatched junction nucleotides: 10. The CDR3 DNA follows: TGCAGTGCAGATGGGGGCCAGGGGGCCTACGAGCAGTACTTC. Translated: CSADGGQGAYEQYF.

The CDR3: CASSLTGTGQPQHF. The CDR3 region has the DNA TGTGCCAGCAGCCTCACAGGCACGGGTCAGCCCCAGCATTTT. This chain connects TRBV7-2 to TRBJ1-5, with D possibly TRBD1 on 5 matching bases. The CDR3 is 14 amino acids. The V gene lost 5 bases and the J gene lost 6 bases, with 14 bases spanning the gap. Germline-derived CDR1 and CDR2 are SGHTA and FQGNSA.

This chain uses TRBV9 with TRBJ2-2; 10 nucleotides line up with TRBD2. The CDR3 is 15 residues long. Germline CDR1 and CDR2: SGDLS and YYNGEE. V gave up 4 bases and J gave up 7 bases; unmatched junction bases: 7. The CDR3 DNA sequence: TGTGCCAGCAGCCCGGTAGCGGGAGGTCGCGGGGAGCTGTTTTTT. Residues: CASSPVAGGRGELFF.

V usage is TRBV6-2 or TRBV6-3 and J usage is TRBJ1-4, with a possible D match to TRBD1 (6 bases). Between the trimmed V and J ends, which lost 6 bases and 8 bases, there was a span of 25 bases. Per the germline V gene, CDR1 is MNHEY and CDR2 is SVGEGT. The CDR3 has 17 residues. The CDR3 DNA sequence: TGTGCCAGCAGCCTCGACGGACAGACGGGGTCGTGGGAAAAACTGTTTTTT. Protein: CASSLDGQTGSWEKLFF.

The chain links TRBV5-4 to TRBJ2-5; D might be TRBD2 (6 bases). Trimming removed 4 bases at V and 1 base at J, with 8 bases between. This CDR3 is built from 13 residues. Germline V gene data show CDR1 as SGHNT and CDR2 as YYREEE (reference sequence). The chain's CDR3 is CASSGTFQETQYF. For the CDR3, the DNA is TGTGCCAGCAGCGGGACTTTCCAAGAGACCCAGTACTTC.

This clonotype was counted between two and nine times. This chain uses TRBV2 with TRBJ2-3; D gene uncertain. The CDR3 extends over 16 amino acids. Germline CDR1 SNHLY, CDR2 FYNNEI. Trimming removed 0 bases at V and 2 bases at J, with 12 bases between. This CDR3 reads CASSEAPGRNTDTQYF. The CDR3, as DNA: TGTGCCAGCAGTGAAGCGCCAGGCCGAAACACAGATACGCAGTATTTT.

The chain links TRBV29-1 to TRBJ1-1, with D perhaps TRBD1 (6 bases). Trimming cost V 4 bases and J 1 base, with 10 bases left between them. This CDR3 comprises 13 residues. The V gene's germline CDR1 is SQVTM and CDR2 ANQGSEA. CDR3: CSVVLDRNTEAFF. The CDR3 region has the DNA TGCAGCGTTGTACTGGACAGGAACACTGAAGCTTTCTTT.

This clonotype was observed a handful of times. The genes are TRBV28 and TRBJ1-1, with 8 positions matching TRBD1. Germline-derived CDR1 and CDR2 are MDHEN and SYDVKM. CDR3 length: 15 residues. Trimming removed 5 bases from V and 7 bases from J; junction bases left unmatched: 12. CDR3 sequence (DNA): TGTGCCAGCAGTACCTTACAGGGGGGAGTGAGTGAAGCTTTCTTT. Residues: CASSTLQGGVSEAFF.

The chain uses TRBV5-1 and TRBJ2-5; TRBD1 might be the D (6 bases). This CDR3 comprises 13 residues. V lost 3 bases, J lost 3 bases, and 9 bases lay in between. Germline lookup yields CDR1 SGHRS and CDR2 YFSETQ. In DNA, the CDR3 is TGCGCCAGCAGCTATCGGACAGAAGAGACCCAGTACTTC. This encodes CASSYRTEETQYF.

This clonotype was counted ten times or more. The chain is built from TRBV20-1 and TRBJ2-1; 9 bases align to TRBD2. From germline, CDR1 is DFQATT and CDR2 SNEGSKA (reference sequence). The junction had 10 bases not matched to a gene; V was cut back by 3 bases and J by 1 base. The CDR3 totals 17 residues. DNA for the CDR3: TGCAGTGCTAGTAGTAGCGGGAGCTCTAGGTCCTACAATGAGCAGTTCTTC. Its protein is CSASSSGSSRSYNEQFF.

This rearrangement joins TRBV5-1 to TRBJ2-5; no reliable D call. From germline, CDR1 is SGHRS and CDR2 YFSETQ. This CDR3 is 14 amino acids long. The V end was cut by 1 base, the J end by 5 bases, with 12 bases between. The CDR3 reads CASSLFSPSETQYF. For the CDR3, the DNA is TGCGCCAGCAGCTTGTTCTCGCCGTCGGAGACCCAGTACTTC.

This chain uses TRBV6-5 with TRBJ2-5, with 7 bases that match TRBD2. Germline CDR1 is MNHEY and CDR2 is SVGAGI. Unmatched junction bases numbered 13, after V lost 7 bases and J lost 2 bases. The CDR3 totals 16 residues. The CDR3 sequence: CASKPNPGLSQETQYF. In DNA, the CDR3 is TGTGCCAGCAAACCGAATCCGGGACTAAGTCAAGAGACCCAGTACTTC.

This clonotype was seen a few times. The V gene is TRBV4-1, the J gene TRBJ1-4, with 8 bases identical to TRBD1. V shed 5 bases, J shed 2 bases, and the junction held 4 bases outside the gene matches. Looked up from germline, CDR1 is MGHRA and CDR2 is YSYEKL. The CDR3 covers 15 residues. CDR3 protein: CASSLRTGTNEKLFF. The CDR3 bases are TGCGCCAGCAGCTTGCGGACAGGGACTAATGAAAAACTGTTTTTT.

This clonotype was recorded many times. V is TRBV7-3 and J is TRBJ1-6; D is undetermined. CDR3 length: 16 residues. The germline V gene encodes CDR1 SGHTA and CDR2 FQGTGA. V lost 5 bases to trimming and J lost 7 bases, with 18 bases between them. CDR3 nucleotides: TGTGCCAGCAGCCTCACGGGCCGGGCGGGGAATTCACCCCTCCACTTT. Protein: CASSLTGRAGNSPLHF. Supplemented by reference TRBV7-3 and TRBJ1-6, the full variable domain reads GAGVSQTPSNKVTEKGKYVELRCDPISGHTALYWYRQSLGQGPEFLIYFQGTGAADDSGLPNDRFFAVRPEGSVSTLKIQRTERGDSAVYLCASSLTGRAGNSPLHFGNGTRLTVT.

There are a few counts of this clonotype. The CDR3 nucleotides read TGTGCCAGCAGCTCGGGGCCAGGGACATCGTTAGACTATGGCTACACCTTC. Its translation: CASSSGPGTSLDYGYTF. This chain links TRBV7-6 with TRBJ1-2; tentatively, D is TRBD1 (6 bases). V was clipped by 4 bases and J by 3 bases, with 21 bases between them. Germline assignment: CDR1 SGHVS and CDR2 FNYEAQ. CDR3 length: 17 amino acids.

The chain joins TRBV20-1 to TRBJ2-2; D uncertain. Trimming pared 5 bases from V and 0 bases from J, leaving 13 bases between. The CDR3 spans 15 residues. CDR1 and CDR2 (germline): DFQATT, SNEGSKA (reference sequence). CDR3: CSAHGPKSNTGELFF. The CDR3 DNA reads TGCAGTGCTCACGGGCCTAAGTCGAACACCGGGGAGCTGTTTTTT.

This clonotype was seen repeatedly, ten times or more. The CDR3: CASSSSSWNTEAFF. For the CDR3, the DNA is TGTGCCAGCAGTTCCTCCTCCTGGAACACTGAAGCTTTCTTT. The rearrangement joins TRBV12-3 or TRBV12-4 to TRBJ1-1, with unresolved D. V was shortened by 4 bases and J by 1 base, with 10 bases between the two germline ends. The CDR3 is made up of 14 amino acids.

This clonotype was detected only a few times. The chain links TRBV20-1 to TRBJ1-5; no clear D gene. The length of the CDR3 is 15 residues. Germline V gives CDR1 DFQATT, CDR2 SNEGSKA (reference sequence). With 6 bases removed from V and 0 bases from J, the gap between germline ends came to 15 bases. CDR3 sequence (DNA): TGCAGTGCCACCCGGACGGTGAATAGCAATCAGCCCCAGCATTTT. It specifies CSATRTVNSNQPQHF.

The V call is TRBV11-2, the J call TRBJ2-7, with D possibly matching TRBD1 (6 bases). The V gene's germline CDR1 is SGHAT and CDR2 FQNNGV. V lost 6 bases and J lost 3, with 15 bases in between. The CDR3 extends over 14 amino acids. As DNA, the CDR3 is TGTGCCAGCAGTCAAGCTGGACAGTTCTACGAGCAGTACTTC. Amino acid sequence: CASSQAGQFYEQYF. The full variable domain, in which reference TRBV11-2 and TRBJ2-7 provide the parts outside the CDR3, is EAGVAQSPRYKIIEKRQSVAFWCNPISGHATLYWYQQILGQGPKLLIQFQNNGVVDDSQLPKDRFSAERLKGVDSTLKIQPAKLEDSAVYLCASSQAGQFYEQYFGPGTRLTVT.

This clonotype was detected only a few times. This CDR3 reads CASSSTGDAFF. CDR3 nucleotide sequence: TGTGCCAGCAGCTCTACAGGGGACGCTTTCTTT. The chain recombines TRBV11-2 with TRBJ1-1; 7 bases fit TRBD1. V dropped 4 bases and J dropped 11; count of bases not matched to a gene: 4. The germline V gene has CDR1 SGHAT and CDR2 FQNNGV. CDR3 length equals 11 residues.

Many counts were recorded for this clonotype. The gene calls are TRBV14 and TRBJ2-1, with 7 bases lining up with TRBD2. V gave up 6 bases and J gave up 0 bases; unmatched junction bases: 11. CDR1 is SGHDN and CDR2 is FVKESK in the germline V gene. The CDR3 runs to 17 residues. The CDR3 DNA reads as TGTGCCAGCAGTGACGACCGCGGGGGATTCTCCTACAATGAGCAGTTCTTC. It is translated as CASSDDRGGFSYNEQFF.

CDR3 residues: CATSRVGYTEAFF. CDR3 DNA: TGTGCCACCAGCAGAGTGGGGTATACTGAAGCTTTCTTT. V usage is TRBV15 and J usage is TRBJ1-1; D is unresolved. Trimming pared 1 base from V and 5 bases from J, leaving 8 bases between. From germline, CDR1 is LNHNV and CDR2 YYDKDF (reference sequence). This CDR3 comprises 13 residues.

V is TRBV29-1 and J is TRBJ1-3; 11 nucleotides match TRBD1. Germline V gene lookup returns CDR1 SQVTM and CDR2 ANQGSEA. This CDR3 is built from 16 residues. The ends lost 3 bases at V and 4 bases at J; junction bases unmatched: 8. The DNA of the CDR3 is TGCAGCGTTGACCTCGGACAGGGGGCGAAGGGAAACACCATATATTTT. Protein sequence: CSVDLGQGAKGNTIYF.

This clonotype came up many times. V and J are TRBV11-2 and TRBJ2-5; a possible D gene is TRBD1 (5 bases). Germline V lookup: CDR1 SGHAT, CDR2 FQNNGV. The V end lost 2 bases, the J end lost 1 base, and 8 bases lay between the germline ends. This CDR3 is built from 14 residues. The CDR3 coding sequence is TGTGCCAGCAGCTTAAGGGGCGGCCAAGAGACCCAGTACTTC. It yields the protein CASSLRGGQETQYF.

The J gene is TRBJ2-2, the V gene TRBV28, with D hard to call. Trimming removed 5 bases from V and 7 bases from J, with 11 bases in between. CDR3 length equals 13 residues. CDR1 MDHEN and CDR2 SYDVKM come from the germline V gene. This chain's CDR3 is CASSPLGLGELFF. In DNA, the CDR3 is TGTGCCAGCAGTCCTCTTGGCCTCGGGGAGCTGTTTTTT.

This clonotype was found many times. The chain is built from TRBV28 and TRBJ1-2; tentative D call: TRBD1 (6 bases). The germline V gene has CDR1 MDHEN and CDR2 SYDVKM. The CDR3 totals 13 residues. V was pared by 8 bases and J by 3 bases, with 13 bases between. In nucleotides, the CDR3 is TGTGCCAGCCTGGGGGCAGGGCACTATGGCTACACCTTC. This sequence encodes CASLGAGHYGYTF.

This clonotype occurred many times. The CDR3 sequence: CASSWSRGPTNEKLFF. CDR3 coding DNA: TGTGCCAGCAGTTGGAGCAGGGGTCCAACTAATGAAAAACTGTTTTTT. The chain has TRBV12-3 or TRBV12-4 and TRBJ1-4, with D possibly matching TRBD1 (6 bases). This CDR3 is built from 16 residues. Trimming shortened V by 4 bases and J by 0 bases, and 12 bases separated the two germline ends.